The source of this TCR beta chain is a study of regulatory T cells in long-lasting Graves disease. The time point here: newly diagnosed GD, antithyroid drugs for less than 3 months. From PBMCs, RNA was extracted and then used to make the TCR library. Guidelines of the American Thyroid Association were used to diagnose Graves' disease. Only a few counts were recorded for this clonotype. iRepertoire HTBI primers and Arm-PCR of CDR3 regions built TCR beta libraries. One entry per CDR3 protein results from TCRdb running MiXCR on the multiplex PCR reads. The profile shows about 610,000 distinct CDR3 sequences, about 16% of them singletons. These records were also assigned to another study, of T cells in Graves' hyperthyroidism and ophthalmopathy. From that paper: Hyperthyroidism was newly diagnosed in patients aged 18 to 65 (duration under 2 months). Uncontrolled infection, other autoimmune disease, pregnancy or lactation barred patients from enrollment. A first-round RT-PCR of the TCR CDR3 used the HTBI primer set.

The sequenced sample was peripheral blood mononuclear cells (PBMCs), obtained at new diagnosis, from a patient treated with antithyroid drugs. The sequence came from a man aged 18 to 30 with Graves disease.

In nucleotides, the CDR3 is TGCGCCAGCAGCTTCGGACTAGCGGGAGTCCGTGAGCAGTTCTTC. Its protein is CASSFGLAGVREQFF. The gene calls are TRBV5-1 and TRBJ2-1; TRBD2 matches 13 bases. The CDR3 has 15 residues. Germline CDR1 SGHRS, CDR2 YFSETQ. V lost 2 bases, J lost 9 bases, and 5 bases stayed unmatched.